The 5 T cell receptor beta chains given below trace back to one sample, sequenced in a study of shared clonotypes between healthy human individuals. The protocol was immunoSEQ multiplex PCR, while the TCRdb copy is restricted to in-frame clones and leaves out a portion. The sample carries 450,000 to 500,000 clones, 70% to 80% recorded once. Sequencing was performed on PBMCs. Receptors originate from a woman in her 40s in good health. Some clones in this sample may be carry-over from other donors' samples.

The V gene is TRBV7-2, the J gene TRBJ2-4; unclear D gene. This CDR3 has 14 amino acids. Germline-derived CDR1 and CDR2 are SGHTA and FQGNSA. Trimming took off 5 bases at V and 1 base at J, with 9 bases between the two ends. This CDR3 is CASSQSYAKNIQYF. The DNA for the CDR3 is TGTGCCAGCAGCCAATCCTACGCCAAAAACATTCAGTACTTC.

This clone was detected only once. This sequence joins TRBV29-1 and TRBJ2-6, with a tentative D call TRBD2 (5 bases). CDR3 length: 14 residues. V dropped 6 bases and J dropped 0 bases, with 9 bases sitting between them. Germline assignment: CDR1 SQVTM and CDR2 ANQGSEA. In DNA, the CDR3 is TGCAGCGTGAGGGAGAGCTCTGGGGCCAACGTCCTGACTTTC. This sequence encodes CSVRESSGANVLTF.

The chain carries TRBV28 and TRBJ1-2; TRBD1 matches 7 bases. The germline CDR1 and CDR2 sequences are MDHEN and SYDVKM. V shed 6 bases, J shed 4 bases, and the junction held 8 bases outside the gene matches. The CDR3 contains 14 residues. CDR3 protein: CASREPTGIYGYTF. The DNA of the CDR3 is TGTGCCAGCAGAGAACCGACAGGGATCTATGGCTACACCTTC.

With regard to this clone: It is likely a read error: a sequence one base away is far more abundant. The chain uses TRBV10-3 and TRBJ2-5; D ambiguous. The J call may be in error: the DNA end matches TRBJ2-7 better. CDR3 length: 15 residues. Germline lookup yields CDR1 ENHRY and CDR2 SYGVKD. CDR3 nucleotide sequence: TGTGCCATCAGTGAGGGGCCTTCGTCGCCCTACGAGCAGTACTTC. Translation: CAISEGPSSPYEQYF.

V is TRBV27 and J is TRBJ2-7; the D gene is possibly TRBD2 (6 bases). The CDR3 loop spans 13 amino acids. V dropped 5 bases and J dropped 7 bases, with 15 bases sitting between them. Per germline, CDR1 MNHEY and CDR2 SMNVEV (reference sequence). The CDR3 bases are TGTGCCAGCAGTGGATCAGGGAGGCCGGAGCAGTACTTC. It is translated as CASSGSGRPEQYF.